This T cell receptor (beta chain) was retrieved from a study of T-cell memory formation after mild COVID-19. Germline values: CDR1 MNHEY, CDR2 SMNVEV (reference sequence). The CDR3 extends over 14 amino acids. The germline V and J ends were trimmed by 2 bases and 5 bases, with 12 bases remaining between them. This clonotype was picked up many times. The authors produced TCR alpha and TCR beta cDNA libraries with sample barcodes and UMIs by 5'RACE using constant-segment primers. TCRdb fed the 5' RACE reads into MiXCR, producing one record per CDR3 protein. The sample consists of 200,000 to 300,000 distinct CDR3 sequences, more than 8% of them appearing once.

The chain links TRBV27 to TRBJ1-1, with D maybe TRBD1 (6 bases). This TCR was recovered from a man aged 18 to 29 who had mild COVID-19 (a few samples of this study predate the infection). Cell type and time point are not known. The sequenced material came from PBMCs or a T cell subset sorted from them (not recorded which). CDR3 in amino acids: CASSLQGRGTEAFF. As DNA, the CDR3 is TGTGCCAGCAGTTTACAGGGGAGAGGGACTGAAGCTTTCTTT.